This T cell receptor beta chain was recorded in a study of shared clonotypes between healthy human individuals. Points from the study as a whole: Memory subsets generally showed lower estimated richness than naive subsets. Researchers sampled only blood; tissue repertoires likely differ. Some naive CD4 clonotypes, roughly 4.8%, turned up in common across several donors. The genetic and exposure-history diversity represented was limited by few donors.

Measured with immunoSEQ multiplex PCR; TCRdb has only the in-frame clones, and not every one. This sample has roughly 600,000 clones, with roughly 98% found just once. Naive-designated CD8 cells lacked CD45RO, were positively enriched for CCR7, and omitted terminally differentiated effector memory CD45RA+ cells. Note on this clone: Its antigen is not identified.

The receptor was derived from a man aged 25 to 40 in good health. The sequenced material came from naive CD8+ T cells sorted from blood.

As DNA, the CDR3 is TGTGCCAGCAGTTACTTGAGTGACTCTGGGGCCAACGTCCTGACTTTC. Translating gives CASSYLSDSGANVLTF. The chain joins TRBV6-6 to TRBJ2-6, with D unclear. The CDR3 runs 16 residues. V lost 1 base, J lost 0 bases, and 7 bases lay in between. CDR1 MNHNY and CDR2 SVGAGI come from the germline V gene (reference sequence).